This T cell receptor beta chain was identified in a study of breast tumors, draining lymph nodes, adjacent tissues. The study, taken as a whole, reports: Data fit most tumor T cells coming from lymph node, expanding in tumor. Tumors had less TCR diversity than lymph nodes, more than nontumor tissue.

TCRdb used MiXCR to reprocess the multiplex PCR reads, holding one entry per CDR3 protein. The sample gives approximately 210,000 distinct CDR3 sequences, roughly 30% of which show up once; 1.1% to 1.5% is in the top ten. Axillary draining lymph nodes of breast cancer patients supplied the node samples. This clonotype showed up many times. Its antigen remains unidentified. A read error may account for a junction end that differs from germline. The source is a female donor with breast cancer. Some clones in this sample may be carry-over from other donors' samples. The sequencing sample was made of axillary lymph node tissue.

DNA for the CDR3: TGTGCCAGCAGCCTCCTTGACCTTGGGGGGACCCAGTCCTTC. Translating it yields CASSLLDLGGTQSF. The chain has TRBV9 and TRBJ2-5, with D possibly matching TRBD2 (6 bases). Germline values: CDR1 SGDLS, CDR2 YYNGEE. This CDR3 has 14 amino acids. The entire variable domain, with the rest obtained from reference TRBV9 and TRBJ2-5, is as follows: DSGVTQTPKHLITATGQRVTLRCSPRSGDLSVYWYQQSLDQGLQFLIQYYNGEERAKGNILERFSAQQFPDLHSELNLSSLELGDSALYFCASSLLDLGGTQSFGPGTRLLVL.